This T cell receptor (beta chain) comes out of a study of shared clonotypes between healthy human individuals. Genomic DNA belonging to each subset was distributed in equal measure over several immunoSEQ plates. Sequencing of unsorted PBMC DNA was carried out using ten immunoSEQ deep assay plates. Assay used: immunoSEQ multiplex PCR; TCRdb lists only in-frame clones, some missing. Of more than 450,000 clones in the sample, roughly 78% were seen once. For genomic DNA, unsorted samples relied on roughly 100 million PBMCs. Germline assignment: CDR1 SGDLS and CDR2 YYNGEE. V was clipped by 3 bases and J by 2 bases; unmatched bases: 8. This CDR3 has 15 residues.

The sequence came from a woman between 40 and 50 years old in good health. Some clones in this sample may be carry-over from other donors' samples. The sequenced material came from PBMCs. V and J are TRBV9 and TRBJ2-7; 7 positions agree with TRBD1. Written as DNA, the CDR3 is TGTGCCAGCAGCGCCACCGGGACAGAGACCTACGAGCAGTACTTC. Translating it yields CASSATGTETYEQYF.